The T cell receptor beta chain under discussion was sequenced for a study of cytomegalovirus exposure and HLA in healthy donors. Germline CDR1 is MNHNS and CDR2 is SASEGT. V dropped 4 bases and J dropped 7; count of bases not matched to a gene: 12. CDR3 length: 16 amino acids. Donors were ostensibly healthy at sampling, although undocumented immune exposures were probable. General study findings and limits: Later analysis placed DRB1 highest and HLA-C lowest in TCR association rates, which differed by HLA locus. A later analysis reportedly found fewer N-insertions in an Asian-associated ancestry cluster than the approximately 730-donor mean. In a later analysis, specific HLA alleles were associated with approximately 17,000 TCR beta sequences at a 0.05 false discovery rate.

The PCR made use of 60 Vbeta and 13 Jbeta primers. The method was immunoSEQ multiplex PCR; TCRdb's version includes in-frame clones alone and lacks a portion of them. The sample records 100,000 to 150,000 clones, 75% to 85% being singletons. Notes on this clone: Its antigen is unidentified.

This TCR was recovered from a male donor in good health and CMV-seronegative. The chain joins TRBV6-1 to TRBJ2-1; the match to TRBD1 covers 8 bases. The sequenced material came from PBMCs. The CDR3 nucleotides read TGTGCCAGCAGTGCTACCGGGACAGGTGTCCAAAATGAGCAGTTCTTC. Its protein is CASSATGTGVQNEQFF.